This T cell receptor beta chain came from a study of human T cells and chemical hapten exposure. Study-level points and caveats: There were significantly more large CDR3 similarity clusters among expanded TCRs than among controls.

The CDR3 consists of 11 residues. Regarding this clonotype: Its antigen is as yet unknown. A much larger clone differs from this one at a single base, so this may be a read error.

Individual cDNA molecules each carried unique molecular identifiers attached by the library. Each CDR3 protein gets one entry after TCRdb re-called the RACE reads with MiXCR. Of 360,000 or so distinct CDR3 sequences in the sample, about 6.3% are singletons; the top ten hold around 5.6%. Time point: patch test 2, 6 weeks after DPC sensitization. The sample's treatment: therapeutic diphenylcyclopropenone sensitization with weekly scalp DPC. This clonotype was obtained from a woman between 18 and 29 years old with alopecia areata. Some clones in this sample may be carry-over from other donors' samples. The V gene is TRBV12-3 or TRBV12-4, the J gene TRBJ1-5; D unclear. The sample in question was whole blood, obtained in connection with sensitization to the hapten diphenylcyclopropenone (DPC). CDR3 DNA sequence: TGTGCCAGCAGTTTAGAGCAGCCCCAGCAATTT. Its protein is CASSLEQPQQF.